This TCR beta chain stems from a study of response to subunit inactivated influenza vaccine. Only a few counts were recorded for this clonotype. What it recognizes is unknown. From the RT-PCR reads, TCRdb called clonotypes with MiXCR, one entry per CDR3 protein. This table has some 480,000 distinct CDR3 sequences, 9.5% to 13% appearing once. General study results and limits: Seasonal influenza vaccination, on each occasion, was suggested by the authors to recruit few new T cells.

CDR1 is SGHVS, CDR2 FNYEAQ, per germline. CDR3 length equals 18 residues. The V gene lost 7 bases and the J gene lost 0 bases, with 22 bases spanning the gap. Specimen: PBMCs from blood, collected more than 35 days after vaccination. The clonotype was recovered from a man in his fifties who received an inactivated influenza vaccine. This chain links TRBV7-6 with TRBJ2-1; a possible D gene is TRBD2 (7 bases). The CDR3 loop is CASTQYGGLMDSYNEQFF. Here the CDR3 DNA reads TGTGCCAGCACCCAATACGGGGGGCTGATGGACTCCTACAATGAGCAGTTCTTC.